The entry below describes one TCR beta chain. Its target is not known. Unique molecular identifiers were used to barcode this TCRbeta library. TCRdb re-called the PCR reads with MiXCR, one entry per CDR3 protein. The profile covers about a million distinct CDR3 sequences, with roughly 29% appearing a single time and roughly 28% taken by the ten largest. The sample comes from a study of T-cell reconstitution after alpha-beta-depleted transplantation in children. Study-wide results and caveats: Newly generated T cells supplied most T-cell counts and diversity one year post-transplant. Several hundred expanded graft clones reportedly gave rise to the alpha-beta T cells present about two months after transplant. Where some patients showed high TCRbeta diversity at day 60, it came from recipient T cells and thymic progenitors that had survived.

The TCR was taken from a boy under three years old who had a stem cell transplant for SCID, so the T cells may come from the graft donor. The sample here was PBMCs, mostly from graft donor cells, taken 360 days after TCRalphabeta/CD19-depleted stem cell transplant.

This chain's CDR3 is CASSLGAGTPRAYEQYF. The CDR3 coding sequence is TGTGCCAGCAGTTTGGGCGCCGGGACGCCGAGGGCCTACGAGCAGTACTTC. This rearrangement joins TRBV27 to TRBJ2-7; D might be TRBD1 or TRBD2, each matching 5 bases. CDR3 length: 17 residues. The ends were cut back, 3 bases at V and 2 bases at J, with 20 bases in the middle. Germline V gene lookup returns CDR1 MNHEY and CDR2 SMNVEV (reference sequence).